This TCR beta chain was sequenced for a study of cytomegalovirus exposure and HLA in healthy donors. Whole-study results and caveats: Follow-up analysis seemed to connect common viral pathogens with several of the most significant clusters identified. Productive rates of about 87% or about 30% were seen for most TCR beta V segments in an earlier analysis. What a later analysis reportedly showed was that an Asian-associated ancestry cluster had fewer N-insertions than the roughly 670-donor mean.

Worth noting for this clone: Its antigen is not identified.

Germline CDR1 MNHEY, CDR2 SMNVEV (reference sequence). The CDR3 length is 16 residues. J gave up 4 bases and V 5 bases, and 8 bases lay outside the gene matches. It was with 60 Vbeta and 13 Jbeta primers that the PCR ran. Repertoires were generated with immunoSEQ multiplex PCR, while TCRdb's copy carries only in-frame clones and drops some. The table has 150,000 to 250,000 clones, around 78% seen once. The sequence was obtained from a man aged 30 to 39 in good health and CMV-seronegative. The sequencing sample was made of PBMCs. The chain uses TRBV27 and TRBJ2-6; TRBD1 matches at 7 bases. CDR3 in DNA: TGTGCCAGCAGTCGCCGACAGGGAACGGGGGCCAACGTCCTGACTTTC. Translation gives CASSRRQGTGANVLTF.